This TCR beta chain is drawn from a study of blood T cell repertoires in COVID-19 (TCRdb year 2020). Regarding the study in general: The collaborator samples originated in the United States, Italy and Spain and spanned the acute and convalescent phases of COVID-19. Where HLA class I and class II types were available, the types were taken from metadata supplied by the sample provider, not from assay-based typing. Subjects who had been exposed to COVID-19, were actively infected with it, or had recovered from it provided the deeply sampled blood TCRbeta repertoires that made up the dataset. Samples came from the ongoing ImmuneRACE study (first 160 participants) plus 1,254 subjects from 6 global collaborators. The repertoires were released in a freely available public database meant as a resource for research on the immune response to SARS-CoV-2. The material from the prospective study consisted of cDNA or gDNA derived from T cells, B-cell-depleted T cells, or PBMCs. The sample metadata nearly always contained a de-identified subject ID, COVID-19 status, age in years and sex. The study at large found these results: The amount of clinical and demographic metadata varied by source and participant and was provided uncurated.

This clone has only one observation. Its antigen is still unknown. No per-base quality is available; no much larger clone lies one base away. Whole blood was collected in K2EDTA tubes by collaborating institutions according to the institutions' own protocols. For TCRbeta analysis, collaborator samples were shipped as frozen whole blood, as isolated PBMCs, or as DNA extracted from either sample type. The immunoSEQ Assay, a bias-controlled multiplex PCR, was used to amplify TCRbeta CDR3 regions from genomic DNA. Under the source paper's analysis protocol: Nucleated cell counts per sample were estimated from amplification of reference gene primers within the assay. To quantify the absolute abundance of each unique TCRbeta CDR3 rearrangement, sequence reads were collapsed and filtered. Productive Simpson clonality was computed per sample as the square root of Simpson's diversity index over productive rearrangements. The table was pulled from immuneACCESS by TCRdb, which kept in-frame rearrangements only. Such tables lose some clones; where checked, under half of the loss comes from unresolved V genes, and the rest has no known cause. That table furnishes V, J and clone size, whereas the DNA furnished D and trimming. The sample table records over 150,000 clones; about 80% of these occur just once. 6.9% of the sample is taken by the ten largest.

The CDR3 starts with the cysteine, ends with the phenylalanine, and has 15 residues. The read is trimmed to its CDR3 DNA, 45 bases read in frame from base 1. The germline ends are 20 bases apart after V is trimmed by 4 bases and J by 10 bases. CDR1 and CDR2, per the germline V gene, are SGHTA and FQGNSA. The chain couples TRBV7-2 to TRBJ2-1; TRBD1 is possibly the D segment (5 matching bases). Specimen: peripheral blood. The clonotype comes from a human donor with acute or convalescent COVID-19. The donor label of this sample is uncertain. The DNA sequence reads TGTGCCAGCAGCTCACACGGGTGGGGCCGAGGCGAGCAGTTCTTC. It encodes CASSSHGWGRGEQFF.